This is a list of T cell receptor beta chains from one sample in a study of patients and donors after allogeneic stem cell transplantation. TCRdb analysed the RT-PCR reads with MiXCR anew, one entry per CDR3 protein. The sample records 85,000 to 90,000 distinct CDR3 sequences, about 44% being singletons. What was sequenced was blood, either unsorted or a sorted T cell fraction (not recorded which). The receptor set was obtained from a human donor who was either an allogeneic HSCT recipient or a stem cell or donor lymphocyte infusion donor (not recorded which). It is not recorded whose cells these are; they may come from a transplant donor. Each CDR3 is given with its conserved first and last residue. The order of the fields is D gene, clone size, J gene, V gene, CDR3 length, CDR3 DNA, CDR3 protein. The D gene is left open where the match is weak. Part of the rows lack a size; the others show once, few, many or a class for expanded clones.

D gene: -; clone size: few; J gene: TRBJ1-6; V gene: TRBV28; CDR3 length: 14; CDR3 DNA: TGTGCCAGCAGTTTACCGACCCCCAATTCACCCCTCCACTTT; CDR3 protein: CASSLPTPNSPLHF
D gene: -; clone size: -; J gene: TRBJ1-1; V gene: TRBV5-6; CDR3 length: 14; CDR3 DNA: TGTGCCAGCAGCTTGTATCGGAGTGTCACTGAAGCTTTCTTT; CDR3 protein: CASSLYRSVTEAFF
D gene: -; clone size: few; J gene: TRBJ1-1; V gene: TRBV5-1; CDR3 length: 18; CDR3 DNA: TGCGCCAGCAGCTTGGGAGCGATGGGCAGCCTCATGAACACTGAAGCTTTCTTT; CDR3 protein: CASSLGAMGSLMNTEAFF
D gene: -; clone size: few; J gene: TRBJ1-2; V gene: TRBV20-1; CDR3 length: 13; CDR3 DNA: TGCAGTGCTAGACCAGAAATGGGCTATGGCTACACCTTC; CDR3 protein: CSARPEMGYGYTF
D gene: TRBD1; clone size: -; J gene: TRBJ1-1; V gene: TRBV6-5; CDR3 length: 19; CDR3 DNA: TGTGCCAGCAGTTACTCGGAGGGACAGGGGGTAGCCTTGAACACTGAAGCTTTCTTT; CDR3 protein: CASSYSEGQGVALNTEAFF
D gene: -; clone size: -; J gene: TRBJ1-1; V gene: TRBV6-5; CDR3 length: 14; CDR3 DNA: TGTGCCAGCAGTCTCATGGTCATGAACACTGAAGCTTTCTTT; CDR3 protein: CASSLMVMNTEAFF
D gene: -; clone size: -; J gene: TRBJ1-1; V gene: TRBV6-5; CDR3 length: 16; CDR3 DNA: TGTGCCAGCAGCCACGGACATCTAGAGGAAGGCACTGAAGCTTTCTTT; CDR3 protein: CASSHGHLEEGTEAFF
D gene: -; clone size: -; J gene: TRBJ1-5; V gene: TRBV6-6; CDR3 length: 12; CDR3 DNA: TGTGCCAGCAGGGACACGGGGGAGCCCCAGCATTTT; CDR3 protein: CASRDTGEPQHF
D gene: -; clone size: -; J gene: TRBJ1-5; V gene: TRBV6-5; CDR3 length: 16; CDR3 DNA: TGTGCCAGCAGTTACGCCTCCCCCACAGGGAATCAGCCCCAGCATTTT; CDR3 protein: CASSYASPTGNQPQHF
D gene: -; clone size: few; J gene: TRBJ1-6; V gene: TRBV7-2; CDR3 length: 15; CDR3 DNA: TGTGCCAGCAGCATAGACAGACCGTATAATTCACCCCTCCACTTT; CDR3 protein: CASSIDRPYNSPLHF
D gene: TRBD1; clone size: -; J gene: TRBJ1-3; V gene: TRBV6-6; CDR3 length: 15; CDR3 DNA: TGTGCCAGCAGTTACTGGAGGGACAGCGGAAACACCATATATTTT; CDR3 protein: CASSYWRDSGNTIYF
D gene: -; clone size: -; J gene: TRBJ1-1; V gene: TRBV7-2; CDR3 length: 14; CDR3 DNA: TGTGCCAGCACCTCTTCCCCGGGGAACACTGAAGCTTTCTTT; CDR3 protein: CASTSSPGNTEAFF
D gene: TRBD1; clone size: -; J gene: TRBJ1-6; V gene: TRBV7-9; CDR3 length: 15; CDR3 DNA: TGTGCCAGCAGCTCCGGGGGACAGGGAAGTTCACCCCTCCACTTT; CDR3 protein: CASSSGGQGSSPLHF
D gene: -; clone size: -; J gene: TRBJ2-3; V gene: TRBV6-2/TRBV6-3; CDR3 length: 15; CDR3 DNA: TGTGCCAGCAGTTCCGGGACAGCGGGCGCAGATACGCAGTATTTT; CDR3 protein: CASSSGTAGADTQYF
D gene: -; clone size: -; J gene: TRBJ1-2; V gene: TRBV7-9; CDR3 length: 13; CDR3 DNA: TGTGCCAGCAGAGGGACGGATATCTATGGCTACACCTTC; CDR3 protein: CASRGTDIYGYTF
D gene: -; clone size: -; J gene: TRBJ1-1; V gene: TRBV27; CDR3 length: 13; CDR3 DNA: TGTGCCAGCAGTGTCGGGCGGAACACTGAAGCTTTCTTT; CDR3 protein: CASSVGRNTEAFF
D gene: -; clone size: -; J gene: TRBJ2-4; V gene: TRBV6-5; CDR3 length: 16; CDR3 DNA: TGTGCCAGCAGTTACCTCGCGTGGCAGGGGAAGGGCATTCAGTACTTC; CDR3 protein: CASSYLAWQGKGIQYF
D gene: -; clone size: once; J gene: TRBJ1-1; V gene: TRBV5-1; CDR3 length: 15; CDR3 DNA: TGCGCCAGCTTTGGGGAGACAGAGAAGAACACTGAAGCTTTCTTT; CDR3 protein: CASFGETEKNTEAFF
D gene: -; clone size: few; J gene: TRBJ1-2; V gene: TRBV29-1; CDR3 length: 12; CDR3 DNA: TGCAGCGCGCACGGAGCTAACTATGGCTACACCTTC; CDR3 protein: CSAHGANYGYTF
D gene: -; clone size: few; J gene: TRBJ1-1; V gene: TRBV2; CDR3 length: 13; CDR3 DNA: TGTGCCAGCAGGGGGGACCGAAACACTGAAGCTTTCTTT; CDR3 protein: CASRGDRNTEAFF
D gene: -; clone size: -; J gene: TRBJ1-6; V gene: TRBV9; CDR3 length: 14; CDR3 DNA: TGTGCCAGCACGACGGACTACCCTAATTCACCCCTCCACTTT; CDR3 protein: CASTTDYPNSPLHF
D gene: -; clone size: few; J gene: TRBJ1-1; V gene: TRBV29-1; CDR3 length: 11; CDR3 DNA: TGCAGCGGGGACTTGAACACTGAAGCTTTCTTT; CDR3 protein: CSGDLNTEAFF